The next 12 T cell receptor beta chains were all read from a single sample in a study of shared clonotypes between healthy human individuals. Assay used: immunoSEQ multiplex PCR; TCRdb lists only in-frame clones, some missing. The table has 2 million to 2.5 million clones, approximately 95% seen once. Sequences were obtained from naive CD4+ T cells sorted from blood. The subset was: CD45RA+ positively selected. The receptor set was obtained from a man aged 18 to 30 in good health.

This chain joins TRBV9 and TRBJ1-2; TRBD1 might be the D (5 bases). Trimming pared 4 bases from V and 2 bases from J, leaving 15 bases between. Germline V CDR1 and CDR2: SGDLS, YYNGEE. The CDR3 length is 15 residues. The CDR3, as DNA: TGTGCCAGCAGCAAACGCGGCAGGGAAAACTATGGCTACACCTTC. It yields the protein CASSKRGRENYGYTF.

In DNA, the CDR3 is TGTGCCAGCAAACCGGGTCTTAGCAATCAGCCCCAGCATTTT. Encoded protein: CASKPGLSNQPQHF. This sequence joins TRBV6-1 and TRBJ1-5, with D hard to call. The germline V gene encodes CDR1 MNHNS and CDR2 SASEGT. The V gene lost 7 bases and the J gene lost 0 bases, with 10 bases spanning the gap. The CDR3 spans 14 residues.

Regarding this clone: The sample carries other DNA sequences with the same CDR3. V is TRBV5-1 and J is TRBJ2-3, with a possible D match to TRBD1 (6 bases). The CDR3 has 15 amino acids. V was trimmed by 1 base and J by 0 bases, leaving 9 bases between them. Germline V CDR1 and CDR2: SGHRS, YFSETQ. CDR3 nucleotide sequence: TGCGCCAGCAGCTTGACAGGGAGCAGCACAGATACGCAGTATTTT. It yields the protein CASSLTGSSTDTQYF.

The CDR3 DNA is TGTGCCACCAGCAGAAACGGGGCCTTGAGCTCCTATAATTCACCCCTCCACTTT. Protein: CATSRNGALSSYNSPLHF. This sequence joins TRBV15 and TRBJ1-6; possible D gene TRBD1, 5 bases. CDR1 and CDR2 (germline): LNHNV, YYDKDF (reference sequence). With 2 bases removed from V and 0 bases from J, the gap between germline ends came to 14 bases. The CDR3 sequence is 18 residues long.

The chain joins TRBV28 to TRBJ2-7; 9 bases are a match to TRBD1. CDR3 size: 16 residues. CDR1 is MDHEN, CDR2 SYDVKM, per germline. The V and J ends lost 2 bases and 1 base, in that order; junction bases with no gene match: 6. The DNA of the CDR3 is TGTGCCAGCAGTTTAAGTCGGACAGGGGTTTCCTACGAGCAGTACTTC. Its translation is CASSLSRTGVSYEQYF.

The rearrangement links TRBV7-8 to TRBJ2-1; 7 bases agree with TRBD2. CDR1 is SGHVS, CDR2 FQNEAQ, per germline. Trimming took 6 bases from V and 8 from J; bases not matched to a gene: 10. CDR3 size: 14 residues. The DNA of the CDR3 is TGTGCCAGCAGGGAAGGAGGGAGGGAACATGAGCAGTTCTTC. Its protein product is CASREGGREHEQFF.

The chain recombines TRBV19 with TRBJ1-5; possibly TRBD1 for D (5 bases). The CDR3 totals 17 residues. V lost 3 bases and J lost 0, with 15 bases in between. The germline CDR1 and CDR2 sequences are LNHDA and SQIVND (reference sequence). In DNA, the CDR3 is TGTGCCAGTAGTATTTCGAACAGGCGGTATAGCAATCAGCCCCAGCATTTT. Amino acid sequence: CASSISNRRYSNQPQHF.

This sequence joins TRBV5-5 and TRBJ1-3; 8 nucleotides agree with TRBD1. Germline V CDR1 and CDR2: SGHKS, YYEKEE (reference sequence). V was pared by 4 bases and J by 2 bases, with 8 bases of the junction left unmatched. The CDR3 is made up of 16 amino acids. The CDR3: CASSHGTGGPGNTIYF. DNA of the CDR3: TGTGCCAGCAGCCACGGGACAGGTGGACCTGGAAACACCATATATTTT. Supplemented by reference TRBV5-5 and TRBJ1-3, the full variable domain reads DAGVTQSPTHLIKTRGQQVTLRCSPISGHKSVSWYQQVLGQGPQFIFQYYEKEERGRGNFPDRFSARQFPNYSSELNVNALLLGDSALYLCASSHGTGGPGNTIYFGEGSWLTVV.

The chain couples TRBV7-9 to TRBJ2-4, with 9 bases lining up with TRBD1. CDR1 is SEHNR, CDR2 FQNEAQ, per germline (reference sequence). The CDR3 spans 16 residues. The ends lost 6 bases at V and 4 bases at J; junction bases unmatched: 10. The CDR3 loop reads CASSTLGTGSKNIQYF. The CDR3 DNA reads TGTGCCAGCAGTACCCTCGGGACAGGGTCTAAAAACATTCAGTACTTC. The variable domain in full, completed from reference TRBV7-9 and TRBJ2-4, reads DTGVSQNPRHKITKRGQNVTFRCDPISEHNRLYWYRQTLGQGPEFLTYFQNEAQLEKSRLLSDRFSAERPKGSFSTLEIQRTEQGDSAMYLCASSTLGTGSKNIQYFGAGTRLSVL.

J is TRBJ1-2 and V is TRBV5-6; D is ambiguous. V shed 0 bases and J shed 2 bases, with 11 bases lying between them. Germline loops: CDR1 SGHDT, CDR2 YYEEEE. The CDR3 totals 15 residues. The CDR3 reads CASSLAPDENYGYTF. CDR3 nucleotide sequence: TGTGCCAGCAGCTTGGCTCCGGACGAGAACTATGGCTACACCTTC.

The V call is TRBV5-4, the J call TRBJ2-3; no reliable D call. The CDR3 extends over 15 amino acids. Germline lookup yields CDR1 SGHNT and CDR2 YYREEE (reference sequence). Trimming left V 4 bases short and J 0 bases short, with 12 bases between. CDR3 sequence reads: CASSGPSTSTDTQYF. In DNA, the CDR3 is TGTGCCAGCAGCGGCCCTAGTACTAGCACAGATACGCAGTATTTT. The whole variable domain, filled in from reference TRBV5-4 and TRBJ2-3, reads ETGVTQSPTHLIKTRGQQVTLRCSSQSGHNTVSWYQQALGQGPQFIFQYYREEENGRGNFPPRFSGLQFPNYSSELNVNALELDDSALYLCASSGPSTSTDTQYFGPGTRLTVL.

This chain joins TRBV9 and TRBJ2-7, with D possibly matching TRBD2 (6 bases). From germline, CDR1 is SGDLS and CDR2 YYNGEE. This CDR3 is 14 amino acids long. Trimming removed 2 bases at V and 5 bases at J, with 14 bases between. The CDR3 nucleotides are TGTGCCAGCAGCGTGCAGGGAGGTTCGGACGAGCAGTACTTC. This sequence encodes CASSVQGGSDEQYF.